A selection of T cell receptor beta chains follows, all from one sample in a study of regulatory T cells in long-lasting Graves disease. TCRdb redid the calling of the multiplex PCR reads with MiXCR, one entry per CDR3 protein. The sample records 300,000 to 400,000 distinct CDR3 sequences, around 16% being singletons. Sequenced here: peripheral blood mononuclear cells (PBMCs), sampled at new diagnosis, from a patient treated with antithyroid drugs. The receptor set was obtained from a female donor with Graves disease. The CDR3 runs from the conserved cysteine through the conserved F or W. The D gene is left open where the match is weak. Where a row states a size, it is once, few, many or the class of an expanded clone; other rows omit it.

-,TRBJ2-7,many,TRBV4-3,CASSQDLFGRSDYEQYF,TGCGCCAGCAGCCAAGATCTTTTTGGTCGGTCCGACTACGAGCAGTACTTC
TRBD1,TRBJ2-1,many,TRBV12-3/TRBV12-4,CASSSFLTGAGEQFF,TGTGCCAGCAGTTCTTTCCTCACAGGGGCAGGTGAGCAGTTCTTC
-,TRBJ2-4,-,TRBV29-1,CSVVGLVTKNIQYF,TGCAGCGTTGTAGGTCTAGTCACCAAAAACATTCAGTACTTC
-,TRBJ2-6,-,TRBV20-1,CSANLAPSGANVLTF,TGCAGTGCTAACCTAGCGCCTTCTGGGGCCAACGTCCTGACTTTC
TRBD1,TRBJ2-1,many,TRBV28,CASRAPGQRFYEQFF,TGTGCCAGCAGGGCACCGGGACAGCGCTTTTATGAGCAGTTCTTC
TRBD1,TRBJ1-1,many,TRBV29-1,CSVRTGEGDGEAFF,TGCAGCGTTAGGACAGGGGAAGGGGACGGTGAAGCTTTCTTT
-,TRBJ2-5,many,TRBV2,CASSPDIAGVGETQYF,TGTGCCAGCAGTCCCGACATCGCCGGAGTCGGGGAGACCCAGTACTTC
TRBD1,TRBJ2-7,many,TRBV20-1,CSVRTGESYEQYF,TGCAGTGTTAGGACAGGAGAGTCCTACGAGCAGTACTTC
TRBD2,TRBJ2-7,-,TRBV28,CASSRWTSGSPYEQYF,TGTGCCAGCAGTCGGTGGACTAGCGGCTCACCCTACGAGCAGTACTTC
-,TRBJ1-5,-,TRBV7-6,CASSLNTNQPQHF,TGTGCCAGCAGCTTAAACACAAATCAGCCCCAGCATTTT
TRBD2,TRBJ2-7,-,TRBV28,CASSADSGRYEQYF,TGTGCCAGCAGTGCTGATAGCGGGAGGTACGAGCAGTACTTC
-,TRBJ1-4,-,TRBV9,CASSGPGDGLFF,TGTGCCAGCAGCGGCCCCGGGGATGGTCTGTTTTTT
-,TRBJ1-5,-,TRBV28,CASSSKLRKPQHF,TGTGCCAGCAGTTCCAAATTGCGAAAGCCCCAGCATTTT
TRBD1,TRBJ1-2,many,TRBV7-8,CASSFGQGFNYGYTF,TGTGCCAGCAGCTTTGGACAGGGATTTAACTATGGCTACACCTTC
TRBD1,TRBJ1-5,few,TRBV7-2,CASSSPGQRNQPQHF,TGTGCCAGCAGCTCACCGGGACAGCGCAATCAGCCCCAGCATTTT
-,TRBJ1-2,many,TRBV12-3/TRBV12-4,CASSSQGWAHGYTF,TGTGCCAGCAGTTCCCAGGGGTGGGCGCATGGCTACACCTTC
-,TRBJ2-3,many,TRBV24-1,CATSDFGADGTDTQYF,TGTGCCACCAGTGATTTTGGGGCCGACGGCACAGATACGCAGTATTTT
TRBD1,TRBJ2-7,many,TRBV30,CAWSRDRGRYEQYF,TGTGCCTGGAGTAGGGACAGGGGGCGGTACGAGCAGTACTTC
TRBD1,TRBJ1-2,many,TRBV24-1,CATSDTTGGSGYTF,TGTGCCACCAGTGACACCACAGGGGGTTCTGGCTACACCTTC
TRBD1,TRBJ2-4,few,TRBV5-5,CASSLTGTGSDIQYF,TGTGCCAGCAGCTTAACCGGGACAGGGAGTGACATTCAGTACTTC
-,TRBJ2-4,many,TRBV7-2,CASSFQGSNIQYF,TGTGCCAGCAGCTTCCAGGGCAGTAACATTCAGTACTTC
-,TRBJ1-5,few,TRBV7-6,CASSLRGAGNQPQHF,TGTGCCAGCAGCTTACGGGGGGCTGGTAATCAGCCCCAGCATTTT
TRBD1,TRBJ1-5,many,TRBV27,CASSLGRDRVQPQHF,TGTGCCAGCAGTTTAGGTCGGGACAGGGTTCAGCCCCAGCATTTT
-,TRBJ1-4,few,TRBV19,CASSIEGGRAELFF,TGTGCCAGTAGTATAGAGGGCGGCCGCGCGGAACTGTTTTTT
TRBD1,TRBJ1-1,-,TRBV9,CASSVGRTAADRVKAFF,TGTGCCAGCAGCGTAGGGAGGACAGCGGCAGACAGGGTCAAAGCTTTCTTT